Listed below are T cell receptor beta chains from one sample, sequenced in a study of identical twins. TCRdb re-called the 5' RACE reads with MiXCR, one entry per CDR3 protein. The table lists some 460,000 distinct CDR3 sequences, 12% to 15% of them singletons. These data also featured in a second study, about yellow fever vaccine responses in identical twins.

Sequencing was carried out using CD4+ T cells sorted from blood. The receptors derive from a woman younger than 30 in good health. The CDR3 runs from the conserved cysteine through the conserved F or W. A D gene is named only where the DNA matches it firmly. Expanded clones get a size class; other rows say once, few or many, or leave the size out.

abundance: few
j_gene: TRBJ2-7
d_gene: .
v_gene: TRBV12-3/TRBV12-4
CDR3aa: CASSSTNYEQYF
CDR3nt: TGTGCCAGCAGTTCGACCAATTACGAGCAGTACTTC

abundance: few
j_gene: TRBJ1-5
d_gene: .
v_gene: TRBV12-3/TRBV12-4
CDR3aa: CASSTDRVFAPQHF
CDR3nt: TGTGCCAGCAGCACCGACCGGGTGTTTGCGCCCCAGCATTTT

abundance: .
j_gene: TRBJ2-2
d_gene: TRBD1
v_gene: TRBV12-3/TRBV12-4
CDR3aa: CASSRGPTGGHTGELFF
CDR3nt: TGTGCCAGCAGTCGAGGCCCCACAGGGGGCCACACCGGGGAGCTGTTTTTT

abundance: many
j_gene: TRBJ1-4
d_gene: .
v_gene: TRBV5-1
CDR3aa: CASKTATNEKLFF
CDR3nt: TGCGCCAGCAAGACCGCAACTAATGAAAAACTGTTTTTT

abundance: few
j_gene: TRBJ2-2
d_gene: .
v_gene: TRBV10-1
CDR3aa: CASGRRNTGELFF
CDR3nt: TGCGCCAGCGGAAGAAGGAACACCGGGGAGCTGTTTTTT

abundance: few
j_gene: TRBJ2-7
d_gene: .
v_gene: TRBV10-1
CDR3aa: CASPLILPYEQYF
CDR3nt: TGCGCCAGCCCCCTGATCCTCCCCTACGAGCAGTACTTC

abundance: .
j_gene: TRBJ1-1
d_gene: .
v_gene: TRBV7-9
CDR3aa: CASSSMTVNTEAFF
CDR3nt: TGTGCCAGCAGCTCAATGACAGTGAACACTGAAGCTTTCTTT

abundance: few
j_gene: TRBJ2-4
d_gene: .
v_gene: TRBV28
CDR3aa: CASSLLSGGPKNIQYF
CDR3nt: TGTGCCAGCAGTTTATTGAGTGGGGGGCCCAAAAACATTCAGTACTTC

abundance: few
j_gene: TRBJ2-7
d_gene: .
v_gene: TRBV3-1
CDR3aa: CASSQDRGFIYEQYF
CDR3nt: TGTGCCAGCAGCCAAGATCGTGGGTTTATCTACGAGCAGTACTTC

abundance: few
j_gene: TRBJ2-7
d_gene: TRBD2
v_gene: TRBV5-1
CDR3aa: CASSLVQGGSYEQYF
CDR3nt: TGCGCCAGCAGCTTGGTTCAGGGAGGGTCCTACGAGCAGTACTTC

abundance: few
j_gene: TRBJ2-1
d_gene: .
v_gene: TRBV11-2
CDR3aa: CASSDGTPEYNEQFF
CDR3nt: TGTGCCAGCAGCGACGGAACGCCAGAATACAATGAGCAGTTCTTC

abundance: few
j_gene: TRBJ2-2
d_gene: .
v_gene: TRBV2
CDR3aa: CASRGTFTGELFF
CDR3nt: TGTGCCAGCAGGGGGACATTCACCGGGGAGCTGTTTTTT

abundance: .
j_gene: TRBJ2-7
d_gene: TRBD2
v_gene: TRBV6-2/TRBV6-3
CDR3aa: CASSEDSGRASDEQYF
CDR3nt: TGTGCCAGCAGTGAGGATAGCGGGAGGGCGAGCGACGAGCAGTACTTC

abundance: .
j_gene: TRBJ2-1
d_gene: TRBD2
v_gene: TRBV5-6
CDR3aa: CASSYLLSGGGNEQFF
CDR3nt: TGTGCCAGCAGCTACTTGCTTAGCGGGGGGGGCAATGAGCAGTTCTTC

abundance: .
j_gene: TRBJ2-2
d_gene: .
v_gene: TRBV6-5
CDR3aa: CASRLDSANTGELFF
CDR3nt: TGTGCCAGCAGATTAGACAGCGCGAACACCGGGGAGCTGTTTTTT

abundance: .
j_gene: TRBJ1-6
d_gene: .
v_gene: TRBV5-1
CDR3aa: CASSLGTHNSPLHF
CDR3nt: TGCGCCAGCAGCTTGGGGACCCATAATTCACCCCTCCACTTT

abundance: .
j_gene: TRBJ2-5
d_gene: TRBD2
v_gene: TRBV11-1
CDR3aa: CASSLTPGLAGSHRGETQYF
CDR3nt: TGTGCCAGCAGCCTAACCCCGGGACTAGCGGGTTCCCACCGAGGCGAGACCCAGTACTTC

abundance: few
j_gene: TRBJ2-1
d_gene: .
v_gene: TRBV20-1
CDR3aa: CSTLRGGSGSSYNEQFF
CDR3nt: TGCAGTACTCTGAGGGGGGGGTCGGGAAGCTCCTACAATGAGCAGTTCTTC

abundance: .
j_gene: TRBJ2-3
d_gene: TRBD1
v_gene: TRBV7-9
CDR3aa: CASTRDRATDTQYF
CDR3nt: TGTGCCAGCACCCGGGACAGGGCCACAGATACGCAGTATTTT

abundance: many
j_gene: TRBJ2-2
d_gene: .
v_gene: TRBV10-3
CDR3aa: CAISEVMNTGELFF
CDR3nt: TGTGCCATCAGCGAGGTTATGAACACCGGGGAGCTGTTTTTT

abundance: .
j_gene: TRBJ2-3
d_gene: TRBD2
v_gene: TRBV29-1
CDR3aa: CSVELLAGRTDTQYF
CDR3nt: TGCAGCGTTGAGTTACTAGCGGGAAGGACAGATACGCAGTATTTT

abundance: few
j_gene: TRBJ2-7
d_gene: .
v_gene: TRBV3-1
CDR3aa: CASSLKMMGYEQYF
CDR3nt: TGTGCCAGCAGCCTGAAGATGATGGGGTACGAGCAGTACTTC

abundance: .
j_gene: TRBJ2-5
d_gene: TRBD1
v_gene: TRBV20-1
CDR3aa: CSGPGQGAETQYF
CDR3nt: TGCAGTGGCCCGGGACAGGGGGCGGAGACCCAGTACTTC

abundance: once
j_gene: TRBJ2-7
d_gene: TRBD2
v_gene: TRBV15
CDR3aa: CATSRDPSLSGRGYEQYF
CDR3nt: TGTGCCACCAGCAGAGATCCTTCTTTGAGCGGGAGGGGCTACGAGCAGTACTTC

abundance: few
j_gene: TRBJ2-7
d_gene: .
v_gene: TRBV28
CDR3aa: CASSFRSPGLYEQYF
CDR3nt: TGTGCCAGCAGTTTTCGGTCGCCGGGCCTCTACGAGCAGTACTTC

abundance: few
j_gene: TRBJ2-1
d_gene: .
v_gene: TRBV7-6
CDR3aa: CASSLGRSSEQFF
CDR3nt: TGTGCCAGCAGCTTAGGGCGATCAAGCGAGCAGTTCTTC

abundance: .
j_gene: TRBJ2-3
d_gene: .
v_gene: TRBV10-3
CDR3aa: CAISPSRTESTDTQYF
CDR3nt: TGTGCCATCAGTCCTAGCAGGACAGAGAGCACAGATACGCAGTATTTT

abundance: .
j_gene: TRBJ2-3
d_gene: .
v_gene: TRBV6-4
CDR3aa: CASSDGKVPDTQYF
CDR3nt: TGTGCCAGCAGTGACGGGAAGGTCCCAGATACGCAGTATTTT

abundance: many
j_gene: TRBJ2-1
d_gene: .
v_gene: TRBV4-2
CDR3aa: CASSHSPSVSYNEQFF
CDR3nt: TGTGCCAGCAGCCATAGCCCGTCCGTCTCCTACAATGAGCAGTTCTTC

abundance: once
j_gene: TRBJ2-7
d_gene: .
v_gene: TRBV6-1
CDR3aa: CASIDTGRSYEQYF
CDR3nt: TGTGCCAGCATCGATACGGGACGCTCCTACGAGCAGTACTTC

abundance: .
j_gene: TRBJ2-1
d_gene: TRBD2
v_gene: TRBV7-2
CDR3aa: CASSPWEGGQFF
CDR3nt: TGTGCCAGCAGCCCCTGGGAGGGAGGGCAGTTCTTC

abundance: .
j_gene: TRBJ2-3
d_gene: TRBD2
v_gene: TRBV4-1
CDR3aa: CASSQEITRGGVDTQYF
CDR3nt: TGCGCCAGCAGCCAAGAAATAACCCGGGGGGGCGTAGATACGCAGTATTTT

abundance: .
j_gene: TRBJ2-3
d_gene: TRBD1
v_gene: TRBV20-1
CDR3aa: CSASQGISTDTQYF
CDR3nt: TGCAGTGCTTCACAGGGGATTAGCACAGATACGCAGTATTTT

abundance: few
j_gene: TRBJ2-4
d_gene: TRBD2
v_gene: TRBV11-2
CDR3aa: CASSPRLAGGANIQYF
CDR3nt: TGTGCCAGCAGCCCCCGACTAGCGGGAGGAGCCAACATTCAGTACTTC

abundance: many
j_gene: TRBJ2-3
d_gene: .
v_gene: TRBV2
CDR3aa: CASSVGVRTDTQYF
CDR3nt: TGTGCCAGCAGTGTTGGGGTCCGGACAGATACGCAGTATTTT

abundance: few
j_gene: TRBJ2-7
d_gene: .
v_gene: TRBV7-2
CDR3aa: CASSLAPSGPYEQYF
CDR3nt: TGTGCCAGCAGCTTAGCGCCAAGTGGGCCCTACGAGCAGTACTTC

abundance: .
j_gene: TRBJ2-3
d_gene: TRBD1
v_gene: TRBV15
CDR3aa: CATSPRGGTGQDF
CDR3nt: TGTGCCACCAGCCCTAGGGGTGGGACAGGGCAGGATTTT

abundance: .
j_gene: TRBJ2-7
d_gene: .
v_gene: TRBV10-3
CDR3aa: CAISGSGSKDEQYF
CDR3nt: TGTGCCATCAGTGGTTCGGGGAGTAAGGACGAGCAGTACTTC

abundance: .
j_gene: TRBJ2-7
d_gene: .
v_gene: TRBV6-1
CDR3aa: CASRQTGSESYEQYF
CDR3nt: TGTGCCAGCAGGCAAACAGGGAGTGAGAGCTACGAGCAGTACTTC

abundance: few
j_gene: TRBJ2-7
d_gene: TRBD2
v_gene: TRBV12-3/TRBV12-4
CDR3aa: CASRPSGSVYEQYF
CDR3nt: TGTGCCAGCAGGCCTAGCGGGAGCGTCTATGAGCAGTACTTC

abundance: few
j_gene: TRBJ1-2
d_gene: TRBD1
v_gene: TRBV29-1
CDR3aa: CSAGTDSYGYTF
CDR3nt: TGCAGCGCCGGGACAGACTCCTATGGCTACACCTTC

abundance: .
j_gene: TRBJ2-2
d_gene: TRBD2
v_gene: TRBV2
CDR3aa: CASSEASGSGGELFF
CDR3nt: TGTGCCAGCAGTGAGGCCAGCGGGAGTGGCGGGGAGCTGTTTTTT

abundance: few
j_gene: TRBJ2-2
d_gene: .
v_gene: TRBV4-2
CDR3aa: CASSQVDNTGELFF
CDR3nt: TGTGCCAGCAGCCAAGTTGATAACACCGGGGAGCTGTTTTTT

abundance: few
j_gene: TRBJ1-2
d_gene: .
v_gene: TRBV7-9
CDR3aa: CASSSGRTVYGYTF
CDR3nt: TGTGCCAGCAGCTCGGGCCGGACAGTCTATGGCTACACCTTC

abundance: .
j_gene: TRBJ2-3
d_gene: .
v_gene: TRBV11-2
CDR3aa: CASSEYQYQDTQYF
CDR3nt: TGTGCCAGCAGCGAATATCAGTACCAGGATACGCAGTATTTT

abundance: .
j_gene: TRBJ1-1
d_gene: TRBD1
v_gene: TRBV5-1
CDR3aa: CASSYRQGTEAFF
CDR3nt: TGCGCCAGCAGTTACCGACAGGGTACTGAAGCTTTCTTT

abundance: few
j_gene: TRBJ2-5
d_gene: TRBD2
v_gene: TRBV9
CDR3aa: CASSVAPAGGYMLETQYF
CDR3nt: TGTGCCAGCAGCGTAGCTCCAGCGGGAGGGTATATGCTTGAGACCCAGTACTTC

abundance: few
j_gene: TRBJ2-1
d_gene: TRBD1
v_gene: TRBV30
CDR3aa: CAWSVDRGHNEQFF
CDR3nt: TGTGCCTGGAGTGTCGACAGGGGCCACAATGAGCAGTTCTTC

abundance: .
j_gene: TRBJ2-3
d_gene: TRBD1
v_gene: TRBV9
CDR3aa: CASSYLGQGTDTQYF
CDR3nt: TGTGCCAGCAGCTATCTCGGACAGGGAACAGATACGCAGTATTTT

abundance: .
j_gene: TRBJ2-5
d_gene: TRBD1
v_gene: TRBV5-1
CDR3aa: CASSPGQLGETQYF
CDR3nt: TGCGCCAGCAGCCCGGGACAGCTAGGGGAGACCCAGTACTTC

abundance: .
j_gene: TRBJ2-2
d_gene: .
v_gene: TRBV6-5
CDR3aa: CASSYQNIQNTGELFF
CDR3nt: TGTGCCAGCAGTTACCAAAACATCCAGAACACCGGGGAGCTGTTTTTT

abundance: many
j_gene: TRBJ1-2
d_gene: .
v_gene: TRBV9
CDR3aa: CASSVEPGYGYTF
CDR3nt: TGTGCCAGCAGCGTAGAGCCCGGCTATGGCTACACCTTC

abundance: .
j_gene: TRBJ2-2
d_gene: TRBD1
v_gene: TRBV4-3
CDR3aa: CASSQQPGQGNTGELFF
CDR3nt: TGCGCCAGCAGCCAACAACCGGGACAGGGGAACACCGGGGAGCTGTTTTTT

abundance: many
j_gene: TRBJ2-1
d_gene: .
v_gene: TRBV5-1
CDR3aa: CASSYRLRSNEQFF
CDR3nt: TGCGCCAGCAGCTACCGCCTCAGGTCCAATGAGCAGTTCTTC

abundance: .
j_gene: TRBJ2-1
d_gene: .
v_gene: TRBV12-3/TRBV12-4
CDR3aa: CASSFVRPNEQFF
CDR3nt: TGTGCCAGCAGTTTTGTCAGACCCAATGAGCAGTTCTTC

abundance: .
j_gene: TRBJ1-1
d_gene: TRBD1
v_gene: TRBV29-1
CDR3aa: CSGGTGEAFF
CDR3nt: TGCAGCGGGGGGACAGGGGAAGCTTTCTTT

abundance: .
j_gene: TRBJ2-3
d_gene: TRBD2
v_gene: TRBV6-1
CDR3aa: CASSDLAGEVDTQYF
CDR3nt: TGTGCCAGCAGTGATCTAGCGGGAGAGGTAGATACGCAGTATTTT

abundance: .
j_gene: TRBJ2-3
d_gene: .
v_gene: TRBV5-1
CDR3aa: CASSLGALVTDTQYF
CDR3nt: TGCGCCAGCAGCTTGGGGGCTTTAGTTACAGATACGCAGTATTTT

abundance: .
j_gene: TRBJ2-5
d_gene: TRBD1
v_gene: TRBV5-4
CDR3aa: CASSRPGTDQETQYF
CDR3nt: TGTGCCAGCAGCCGGCCCGGGACAGACCAAGAGACCCAGTACTTC

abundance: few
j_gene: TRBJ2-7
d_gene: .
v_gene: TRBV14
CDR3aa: CASSHQTVPYEQYF
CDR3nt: TGTGCCAGCAGCCATCAGACAGTTCCCTACGAGCAGTACTTC